The clone carrying this T cell receptor beta chain has more than one count but fewer than ten. The data derive from a study of cytomegalovirus exposure and HLA in healthy donors. The primer mix had 60 Vbeta and 13 Jbeta primers. Repertoires were generated with immunoSEQ multiplex PCR, while TCRdb's copy carries only in-frame clones and drops some. The profile shows tens of thousands of clones, over 60% of them singletons. This CDR3 spans 15 amino acids. Germline CDR1 is SGHRS and CDR2 is YFSETQ. The germline V and J ends were trimmed by 5 bases and 2 bases, with 16 bases remaining between them. V is TRBV5-1 and J is TRBJ1-2; possibly TRBD1 for D (6 bases). This clonotype was sampled from a man aged 60-69 years in good health and CMV-seronegative. The sequenced sample consisted of PBMCs. CDR3 residues: CASSHTGTSNYGYTF. CDR3 nucleotide sequence: TGCGCCAGCAGTCATACAGGGACATCGAACTATGGCTACACCTTC.